These 21 T cell receptor beta chains were sequenced from one sample in a study of blood T cell repertoires in COVID-19. This table comes from immunoSEQ multiplex PCR, and its TCRdb copy is limited to in-frame clones, with some not included. In the table there are roughly 220,000 clones, about four fifths of which are singletons. Sequencing input: peripheral blood. These receptor sequences come from a woman older than 75 with COVID-19, enrolled during active disease.

This clone came up once. J is TRBJ2-2 and V is TRBV5-1; the D gene is possibly TRBD2 (6 bases). Trimming took off 1 base at V and 2 bases at J, with 9 bases between the two ends. The CDR3 contains 15 residues. Germline lookup yields CDR1 SGHRS and CDR2 YFSETQ. The CDR3 bases are TGCGCCAGCAGCTTGCGGACTAAAAACACCGGGGAGCTGTTTTTT. It is translated as CASSLRTKNTGELFF.

This clone was counted only a few times. The chain uses TRBV28 and TRBJ1-2, with D possibly matching TRBD1 (6 bases). V lost 6 bases to trimming and J lost 8 bases, with 16 bases between them. Germline lookup yields CDR1 MDHEN and CDR2 SYDVKM. CDR3 length: 13 residues. CDR3: CASRPRGAGGYTF. The DNA of the CDR3 is TGTGCCAGCAGACCCCGGGGGGCGGGAGGCTACACCTTC.

This clone came up once. The V call is TRBV3-1 (or the pseudogene TRBV3-2), the J call TRBJ2-5, with TRBD1 identical over 9 bases. With V trimmed by 3 bases and J by 4 bases, 6 bases remained unmatched. Germline V gene sequence: CDR1 LGHDT, CDR2 YNNKEL (reference sequence). The CDR3 spans 15 residues. In nucleotides, the CDR3 is TGTGCCAGCAGCCATGGGGACAGGGCGGCAGAGACCCAGTACTTC. It codes for CASSHGDRAAETQYF.

CDR3 bases: TGTGCCTGGACTCCCCAGCTAGCGGGAGGGCCTTTTACGCAGTATTTT. Its protein product is CAWTPQLAGGPFTQYF. The V gene is TRBV30, the J gene TRBJ2-3, with 12 bases fitting TRBD2. The CDR3 is 16 amino acids. Per germline, CDR1 GTSNPN and CDR2 SVGIG (reference sequence). Trimming cost V 4 bases and J 8 bases; bases outside gene matches: 13. Together with reference TRBV30 and TRBJ2-3, the CDR3 gives the full variable domain: SQTIHQWPATLVQPVGSPLSLECTVEGTSNPNLYWYRQAAGRGLQLLFYSVGIGQISSEVPQNLSASRPQDRQFILSSKKLLLSDSGFYLCAWTPQLAGGPFTQYFGPGTRLTVL.

The chain recombines TRBV24-1 with TRBJ2-3, with TRBD2 matching over 10 bases. There are 16 residues in the CDR3. Per germline, CDR1 KGHDR and CDR2 SFDVKD. The trim removed 4 bases at V and 0 bases at J, leaving 3 bases unmatched. The CDR3 protein is CATSDVAGGSTDTQYF. The CDR3 DNA is TGTGCCACCAGTGACGTAGCGGGGGGTAGCACAGATACGCAGTATTTT.

The V call is TRBV27, the J call TRBJ1-3; 11 positions agree with TRBD1. The CDR3 runs 17 residues. The trim removed 1 base at V and 0 bases at J, leaving 2 bases unmatched. Germline V gene lookup returns CDR1 MNHEY and CDR2 SMNVEV (reference sequence). CDR3 sequence (DNA): TGTGCCAGCAGTTTATTGGGGACAGGGGGCTCTGGAAACACCATATATTTT. Translating gives CASSLLGTGGSGNTIYF.

The rearrangement joins TRBV9 to TRBJ1-6, with D perhaps TRBD1 (5 bases). CDR3 length: 18 amino acids. The V end was cut by 9 bases, the J end by 6 bases, with 28 bases between. Germline lookup yields CDR1 SGDLS and CDR2 YYNGEE. In nucleotides, the CDR3 is TGTGCCAACACCAAGGCGGGGGACCGGGATATGAGTAATTCACCCCTCCACTTT. Amino acids: CANTKAGDRDMSNSPLHF.

The chain employs TRBV2 and TRBJ1-2; D perhaps matches TRBD1 (6 bases). The CDR3 length is 11 residues. Germline V gives CDR1 SNHLY, CDR2 FYNNEI. V shed 6 bases and J shed 7 bases, with 9 bases lying between them. The CDR3 is CASRQGFGYTF. The CDR3 DNA sequence: TGTGCCAGCAGACAGGGTTTTGGCTACACCTTC.

The chain is built from TRBV25-1 and TRBJ2-3; 7 positions match TRBD1. V lost 6 bases to trimming and J lost 4 bases; unmatched junction nucleotides: 7. Germline V gives CDR1 MGHDK, CDR2 SYGVNS. The CDR3 spans 14 residues. CDR3 amino acids: CASRKGTAPDTQYF. CDR3 nucleotide sequence: TGTGCCAGCAGGAAAGGGACAGCACCAGATACGCAGTATTTT.

This chain links TRBV28 with TRBJ2-7; 9 bases match TRBD1. V trimming: 7 bases; J trimming: 2 bases; junction bases outside the gene matches: 6. The germline CDR1 and CDR2 sequences are MDHEN and SYDVKM. The CDR3 runs 14 residues. DNA for the CDR3: TGTGCCAGCATCCGGGACAGGGTGGCCTACGAGCAGTACTTC. This codes for CASIRDRVAYEQYF.

This clone turned up a few times. The genes are TRBV5-4 and TRBJ2-7; no clear D gene. V gave up 3 bases and J gave up 7 bases, with 8 bases separating them. CDR3 length equals 11 residues. Per the germline V gene, CDR1 is SGHNT and CDR2 is YYREEE (reference sequence). CDR3 sequence (DNA): TGTGCCAGCAGCTCTGAGTGGGAGCAGTACTTC. Its protein product is CASSSEWEQYF.

About this clone: Since the CDR3 does not end with the conserved phenylalanine or tryptophan, this likely comes from a read error. The DNA is omitted, as the CDR3 cannot be located on it reliably, and the CDR3 follows TCRdb's listing. The chain links TRBV5-8 to TRBJ2-4; TRBD1 is the table's D call and was not checked against the DNA. Termini included, the CDR3 measures 15 amino acids. Germline CDR1 reads SGHTS; CDR2 reads YDEGEE. CDR3 protein: CASSRARGTQGAYIV.

V is TRBV30 and J is TRBJ1-1; D call uncertain. The V gene lost 2 bases and the J gene lost 10 bases, with 14 bases spanning the gap. CDR3 length equals 12 residues. The germline gives CDR1 GTSNPN, CDR2 SVGIG (reference sequence). The CDR3 is CAWSNGVGLAFF. The CDR3 nucleotides are TGTGCCTGGAGTAACGGGGTTGGGCTAGCTTTCTTT. The complete variable domain, with remaining parts taken from reference TRBV30 and TRBJ1-1, reads SQTIHQWPATLVQPVGSPLSLECTVEGTSNPNLYWYRQAAGRGLQLLFYSVGIGQISSEVPQNLSASRPQDRQFILSSKKLLLSDSGFYLCAWSNGVGLAFFGQGTRLTVV.

The V call is TRBV6-6, the J call TRBJ2-2; D may be TRBD2 (5 bases). The V gene lost 8 bases and the J gene lost 0 bases, with 10 bases spanning the gap. From germline, CDR1 is MNHNY and CDR2 SVGAGI (reference sequence). The CDR3 has 14 amino acids. The CDR3, as DNA: TGTGCCAGCCGAGGGAGTACGAACACCGGGGAGCTGTTTTTT. Translating gives CASRGSTNTGELFF.

The J gene is TRBJ1-3, the V gene TRBV3-1 (or the pseudogene TRBV3-2); D perhaps matches TRBD1 (5 bases). The CDR3 runs to 14 residues. Per germline, CDR1 LGHDT and CDR2 YNNKEL (reference sequence). V shed 2 bases and J shed 0 bases, with 5 bases lying between them. In DNA form, the CDR3 reads TGTGCCAGCAGCCAACAGGGCTCTGGAAACACCATATATTTT. Protein product: CASSQQGSGNTIYF.

J is TRBJ1-5 and V is TRBV9, with D hard to call. Germline CDR1 SGDLS, CDR2 YYNGEE. Trimming removed 4 bases at V and 0 bases at J, with 8 bases between. The CDR3 is 14 amino acids. DNA of the CDR3: TGTGCCAGCAGCAGAGGCAATAGCAATCAGCCCCAGCATTTT. Translating it yields CASSRGNSNQPQHF.

The CDR3 nucleotides read TGTGCCAGCTCATCCACAGGGGCCTCGGTCACTGAAGCTTTCTTT. It encodes CASSSTGASVTEAFF. This chain links TRBV18 with TRBJ1-1, with 7 bases fitting TRBD1. The junction had 10 bases not matched to a gene; V was cut back by 5 bases and J by 4 bases. The CDR3 has 15 residues. The germline V gene encodes CDR1 KGHSH and CDR2 LQKENI.

V is TRBV27 and J is TRBJ1-6, with 7 bases aligning to TRBD1. The CDR3 length is 16 residues. J was trimmed by 6 bases and V by 11 bases; bases with no gene match: 16. CDR1 is MNHEY and CDR2 is SMNVEV in the germline V gene (reference sequence). CDR3 DNA: TGTGCCCCCACAAGGAAATATGGACAGGTTAATTCACCCCTCCACTTT. This gives the protein CAPTRKYGQVNSPLHF.

The chain uses TRBV28 and TRBJ1-5; possible D gene TRBD1, 5 bases. V lost 7 bases and J lost 6, with 10 bases in between. CDR3 length equals 12 residues. Per the germline V gene, CDR1 is MDHEN and CDR2 is SYDVKM. The CDR3 nucleotides read TGTGCCAGCACGCAGGGAAGTCAGCCCCAGCATTTT. Encoded protein: CASTQGSQPQHF.

This clone was seen once. The genes are TRBV30 and TRBJ2-3; D is uncertain. The V gene's germline CDR1 is GTSNPN and CDR2 SVGIG (reference sequence). The CDR3 covers 13 residues. Trimming shortened V by 4 bases and J by 1 base, and 9 bases separated the two germline ends. The CDR3: CAWTRAGTDTQYF. The DNA of the CDR3 is TGTGCCTGGACTCGCGCGGGCACAGATACGCAGTATTTT.

In DNA form, the CDR3 reads TGTGCCAGCACCATCTGGACGGGAGGGTCCAGGAAGCAGTTCTTC. It translates to CASTIWTGGSRKQFF. This chain connects TRBV6-5 to TRBJ2-1; 8 bases fit TRBD2. The CDR3 runs 15 residues. Germline CDR1 and CDR2: MNHEY and SVGAGI. Trimming removed 7 bases from V and 11 bases from J; junction bases left unmatched: 16.